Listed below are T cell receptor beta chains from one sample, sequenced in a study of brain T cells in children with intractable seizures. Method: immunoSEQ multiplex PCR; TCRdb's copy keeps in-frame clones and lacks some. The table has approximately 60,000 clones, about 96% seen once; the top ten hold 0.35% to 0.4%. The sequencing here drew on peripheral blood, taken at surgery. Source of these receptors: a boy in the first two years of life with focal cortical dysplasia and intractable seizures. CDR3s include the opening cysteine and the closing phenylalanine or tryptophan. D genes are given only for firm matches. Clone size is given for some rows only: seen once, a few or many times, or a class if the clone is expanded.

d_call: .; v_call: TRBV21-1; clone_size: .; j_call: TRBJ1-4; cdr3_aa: CASSKVAADRGDEKLFF; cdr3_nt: TGTGCCAGCAGCAAAGTAGCCGCGGACAGGGGGGATGAAAAACTGTTTTTT
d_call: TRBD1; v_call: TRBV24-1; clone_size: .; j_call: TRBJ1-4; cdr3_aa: CATSDAGTGVEKLFF; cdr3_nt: TGTGCCACCAGTGACGCCGGGACAGGGGTTGAAAAACTGTTTTTT
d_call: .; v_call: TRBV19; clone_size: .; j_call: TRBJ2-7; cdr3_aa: CASSRRVEYEQYF; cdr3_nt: TGTGCCAGTAGTAGGAGGGTTGAGTACGAGCAGTACTTC
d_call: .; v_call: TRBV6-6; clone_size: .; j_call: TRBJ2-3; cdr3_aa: CASSPGRTYTDTQYF; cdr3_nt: TGTGCCAGCAGTCCCGGCAGGACTTACACAGATACGCAGTATTTT
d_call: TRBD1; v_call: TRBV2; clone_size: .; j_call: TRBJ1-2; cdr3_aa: CASSGTGTAYGYTF; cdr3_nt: TGTGCCAGCAGTGGGACCGGGACAGCCTATGGCTACACCTTC
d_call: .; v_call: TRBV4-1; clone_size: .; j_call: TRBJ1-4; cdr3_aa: CASSQDRDPTNEKLFF; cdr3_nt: TGCGCCAGCAGCCAAGATAGGGACCCAACTAATGAAAAACTGTTTTTT
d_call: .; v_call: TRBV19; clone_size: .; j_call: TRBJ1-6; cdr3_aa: CASRTQDSYNSPLHF; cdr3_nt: TGTGCCAGTCGGACCCAAGACTCCTATAATTCACCCCTCCACTTT
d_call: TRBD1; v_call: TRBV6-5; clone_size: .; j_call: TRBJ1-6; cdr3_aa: CASGGQSSYNSPLHF; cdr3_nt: TGTGCCAGCGGGGGACAGAGCTCCTATAATTCACCCCTCCACTTT
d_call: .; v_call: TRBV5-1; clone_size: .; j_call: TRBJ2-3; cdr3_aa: CASSLEGSGTDTQYF; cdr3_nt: TGCGCCAGCAGCCTCGAGGGTAGCGGCACAGATACGCAGTATTTT
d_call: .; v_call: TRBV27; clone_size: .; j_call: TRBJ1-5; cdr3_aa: CASLIIGGPNQPQHF; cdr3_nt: TGTGCCAGCCTCATCATTGGGGGTCCCAATCAGCCCCAGCATTTT
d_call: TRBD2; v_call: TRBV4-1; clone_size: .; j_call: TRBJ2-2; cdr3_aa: CASSQGWTSGDPGELFF; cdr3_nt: TGCGCCAGCAGCCAAGGTTGGACTAGCGGGGATCCCGGGGAGCTGTTTTTT
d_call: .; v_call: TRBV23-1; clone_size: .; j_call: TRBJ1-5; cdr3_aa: CASSQSRVSNQPQHF; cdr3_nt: TGCGCCAGCAGTCAATCGCGGGTTAGCAATCAGCCCCAGCATTTT
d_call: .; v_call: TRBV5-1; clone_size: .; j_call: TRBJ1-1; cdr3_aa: CASSFLEWEGERMNTEAFF; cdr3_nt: TGCGCCAGCAGCTTTTTGGAGTGGGAAGGGGAGAGGATGAACACTGAAGCTTTCTTT
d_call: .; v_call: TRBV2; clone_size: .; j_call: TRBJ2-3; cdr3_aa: CAGAGFFTDTQYF; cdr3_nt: TGTGCGGGCGCGGGTTTTTTCACAGATACGCAGTATTTT
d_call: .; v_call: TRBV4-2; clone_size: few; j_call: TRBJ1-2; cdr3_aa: CASSQVRVANYGYTF; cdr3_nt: TGTGCCAGCAGCCAAGTTCGAGTAGCTAACTATGGCTACACCTTC
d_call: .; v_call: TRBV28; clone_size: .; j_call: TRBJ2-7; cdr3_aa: CASEETVSYEQYF; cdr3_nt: TGTGCCAGCGAAGAGACAGTTTCCTACGAGCAGTACTTC
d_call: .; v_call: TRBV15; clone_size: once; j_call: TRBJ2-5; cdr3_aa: CATSRDWGGETQYF; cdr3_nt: TGTGCCACCAGCAGGGATTGGGGAGGAGAGACCCAGTACTTC
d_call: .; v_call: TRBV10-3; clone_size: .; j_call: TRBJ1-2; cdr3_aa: CAISLDSTNYGYTF; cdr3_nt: TGTGCCATCAGTCTAGACAGTACTAACTATGGCTACACCTTC
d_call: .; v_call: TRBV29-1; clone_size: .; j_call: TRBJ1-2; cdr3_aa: CSVVGHDLGPFGYTF; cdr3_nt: TGCAGCGTTGTAGGCCACGATTTGGGTCCCTTTGGCTACACCTTC
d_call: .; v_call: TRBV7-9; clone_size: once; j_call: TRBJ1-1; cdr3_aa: CASEGGRENTEAFF; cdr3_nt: TGTGCCAGCGAGGGGGGCAGGGAGAACACTGAAGCTTTCTTT
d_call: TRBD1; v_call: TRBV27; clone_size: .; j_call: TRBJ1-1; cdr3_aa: CASSEQGESDEAFF; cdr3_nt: TGTGCCAGCAGTGAACAGGGGGAGTCGGATGAAGCTTTCTTT
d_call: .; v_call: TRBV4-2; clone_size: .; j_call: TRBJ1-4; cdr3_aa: CASSQELGSREKLFF; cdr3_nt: TGTGCCAGCAGCCAAGAGTTGGGGAGCAGAGAAAAACTGTTTTTT
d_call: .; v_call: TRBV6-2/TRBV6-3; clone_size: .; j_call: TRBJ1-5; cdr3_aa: CASSRHHSNQPQHF; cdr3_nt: TGTGCCAGCAGTAGACACCATAGCAATCAGCCCCAGCATTTT
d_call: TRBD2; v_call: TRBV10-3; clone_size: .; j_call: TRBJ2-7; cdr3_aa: CAIRGLAGGQQYF; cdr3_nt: TGTGCCATCAGAGGACTAGCGGGGGGGCAGCAGTACTTC
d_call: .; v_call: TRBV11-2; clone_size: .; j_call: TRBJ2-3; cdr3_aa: CASTPRDTQYF; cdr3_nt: TGTGCCAGCACCCCAAGAGATACGCAGTATTTT
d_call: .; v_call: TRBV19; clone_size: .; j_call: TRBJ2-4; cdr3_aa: CASSIRGARLGLLAKNIQYF; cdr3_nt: TGTGCCAGTAGTATCCGGGGGGCGCGGTTAGGTCTTCTAGCCAAAAACATTCAGTACTTC
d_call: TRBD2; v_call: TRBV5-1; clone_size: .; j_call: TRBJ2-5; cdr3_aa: CASTLSIAGGIQETQYF; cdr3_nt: TGCGCCAGCACCCTATCCATAGCGGGGGGGATACAAGAGACCCAGTACTTC
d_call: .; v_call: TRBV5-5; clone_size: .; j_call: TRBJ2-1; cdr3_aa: CASSLWVADSSYNEQFF; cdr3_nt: TGTGCCAGCAGCTTATGGGTAGCGGATAGCTCCTACAATGAGCAGTTCTTC
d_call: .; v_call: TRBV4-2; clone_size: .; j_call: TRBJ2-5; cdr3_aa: CASSQDDLGREETQYF; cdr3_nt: TGTGCCAGCAGCCAAGATGACTTAGGGCGAGAGGAGACCCAGTACTTC
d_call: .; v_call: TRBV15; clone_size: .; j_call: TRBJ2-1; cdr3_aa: CATSSTPRPSGAYNEQFF; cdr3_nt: TGTGCCACCAGCAGTACCCCCCGTCCGAGCGGAGCCTACAATGAGCAGTTCTTC
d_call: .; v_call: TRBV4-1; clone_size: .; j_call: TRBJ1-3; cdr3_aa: CASSVGSQEYGNTIYF; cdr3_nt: TGCGCCAGCAGCGTGGGATCACAGGAATATGGAAACACCATATATTTT